These 9 T cell receptor beta chains came from one sample sequenced in a study of T-cell memory formation after mild COVID-19. TCRdb fed the 5' RACE reads into MiXCR, producing one record per CDR3 protein. The data show 550,000 to 600,000 distinct CDR3 sequences, with 15% to 20% seen just once and roughly 7.8% held by the top ten. Sequences were obtained from PBMCs or a T cell subset sorted from them (not recorded which). These receptors all come from an adult woman who had mild COVID-19 (a few samples of this study predate the infection). Cell type and time point are not known.

The genes are TRBV11-1 and TRBJ2-1; the match to TRBD2 covers 10 bases. CDR3 length: 15 amino acids. The germline V gene has CDR1 SGHAT and CDR2 FQDESV (reference sequence). The J segment lost 6 bases and the V segment lost 5 bases, leaving 7 bases of the junction unmatched. The CDR3 here is CASSDSGRASNEQFF. In DNA form, the CDR3 reads TGTGCCAGCAGCGACAGCGGGAGGGCCTCCAATGAGCAGTTCTTC.

This clonotype has only a few counts. This chain connects TRBV7-9 to TRBJ2-3, with 9 bases that match TRBD2. This CDR3 is built from 15 residues. The germline V gene has CDR1 SEHNR and CDR2 FQNEAQ (reference sequence). V lost 5 bases and J lost 1; bases outside the gene matches: 4. The CDR3: CASSKSSGGTDTQYF. As DNA, the CDR3 is TGTGCCAGCAGCAAATCTAGCGGGGGCACAGATACGCAGTATTTT.

This clonotype was picked up many times. This sequence joins TRBV5-1 and TRBJ1-2, with a tentative D call TRBD1 (5 bases). Trimming removed 2 bases at V and 8 bases at J, with 13 bases between. This CDR3 has 13 residues. Germline V gene sequence: CDR1 SGHRS, CDR2 YFSETQ. CDR3: CASSLGQGSGYTF. DNA of the CDR3: TGCGCCAGCAGCTTAGGGCAGGGTTCGGGCTACACCTTC.

The chain couples TRBV7-9 to TRBJ1-1, with D possibly being TRBD1 (5 bases). Germline CDR1 SEHNR, CDR2 FQNEAQ (reference sequence). V shed 6 bases and J shed 6 bases, with 26 bases lying between them. The CDR3 is 17 residues long. CDR3 region: CASRLTYGGTASPEAFF. The CDR3 DNA is TGTGCCAGCAGGCTCACATACGGGGGGACGGCCAGCCCTGAAGCTTTCTTT. Using reference TRBV7-9 and TRBJ1-1 for the parts outside the CDR3, the full variable domain is DTGVSQNPRHKITKRGQNVTFRCDPISEHNRLYWYRQTLGQGPEFLTYFQNEAQLEKSRLLSDRFSAERPKGSFSTLEIQRTEQGDSAMYLCASRLTYGGTASPEAFFGQGTRLTVV.

There are a few counts of this clonotype. This sequence joins TRBV7-9 and TRBJ2-1; D is undetermined. Trimming stripped 5 bases from V and 7 bases from J, with 12 bases between. This CDR3 region has 13 residues. CDR1 is SEHNR, CDR2 FQNEAQ, per germline (reference sequence). CDR3 amino acids: CASSPTTGNEQFF. The DNA of the CDR3 is TGTGCCAGCAGCCCAACAACGGGTAATGAGCAGTTCTTC.

This clonotype was found once. The chain carries TRBV5-1 and TRBJ2-5; D gene unclear. CDR1 and CDR2 (germline): SGHRS, YFSETQ. There are 14 residues in the CDR3. Trimming stripped 4 bases from V and 4 bases from J, with 14 bases between. The CDR3, as DNA: TGCGCCAGCAGCACTCGGGCCTCGGGAGAGACCCAGTACTTC. This sequence encodes CASSTRASGETQYF.

This clonotype was picked up a small number of times. J is TRBJ1-1 and V is TRBV18; TRBD1 matches 7 bases. Germline CDR1 reads KGHSH; CDR2 reads LQKENI. The CDR3 is 16 amino acids. V shed 1 base and J 6 bases; nucleotides not matched to a gene: 11. CDR3 nucleotide sequence: TGTGCCAGCTCACCACAGGGGGCGATGAACAACGCTGAAGCTTTCTTT. Protein product: CASSPQGAMNNAEAFF.

To note about this clonotype: A junction boundary mismatches the germline segment, possibly from a read error. This chain uses TRBV7-2 with TRBJ1-2; D remains unclear. CDR1 is SGHTA, CDR2 FQGNSA, per germline. The CDR3 covers 12 residues. As DNA, the CDR3 is TGTGCCAGCACCTTAGACAAATATGGCTACACCTTC. Its protein is CASTLDKYGYTF.

The table lists this clonotype with a few counts. The genes are TRBV20-1 and TRBJ1-3; the match to TRBD1 covers 9 bases. Losses at the gene ends were 5 bases for V and 2 bases for J; bases not matched to a gene: 4. Germline values: CDR1 DFQATT, CDR2 SNEGSKA (reference sequence). The CDR3 extends over 14 amino acids. The CDR3 nucleotides read TGCAGTGCTGTTTGGACAGGGGCTGGAAACACCATATATTTT. This encodes CSAVWTGAGNTIYF.